These T cell receptor beta chains were read from a single sample in a study of CD8 T cells in Susac syndrome. From the immunoSEQ multiplex PCR reads, TCRdb called clonotypes with MiXCR, one entry per CDR3 protein. The profile covers roughly 150,000 distinct CDR3 sequences, with roughly 95% appearing a single time and 0.065% to 0.095% taken by the ten largest. The sequencing input was CD4+ T cells from PBMCs. These receptors came from a human donor with Susac syndrome. The CDR3 runs from the conserved cysteine through the conserved F or W. A D gene is named only where the DNA matches it firmly. Only some rows state a clone size, as once, few, many or a class for expanded clones.

J,V,size,D,DNA,CDR3
TRBJ1-1,TRBV5-4,-,-,TGTGCCAGCAGCTTGGCCGCAGGGATGAACACTGAAGCTTTCTTT,CASSLAAGMNTEAFF
TRBJ2-1,TRBV24-1,-,TRBD2,TGTGCCACCAGTGATACCCAGGGACAGAGCGGGAGGGCCCTGAATGAGCAGTTCTTC,CATSDTQGQSGRALNEQFF
TRBJ2-3,TRBV29-1,-,TRBD1,TGCAGCGCCGACGGGACAGGGGGTAACACAGATACGCAGTATTTT,CSADGTGGNTDTQYF
TRBJ2-3,TRBV7-3,-,-,TGTGCCAGCAGCTTACTGCTGACAGATACGCAGTATTTT,CASSLLLTDTQYF
TRBJ2-2,TRBV20-1,-,-,TGCAGTGCTAGAGATGGGGGGGCAGGCACCGGGGAGCTGTTTTTT,CSARDGGAGTGELFF
TRBJ1-1,TRBV20-1,-,-,TGCAGTGTAAACAGGAACACTGAAGCTTTCTTT,CSVNRNTEAFF
TRBJ2-5,TRBV29-1,once,-,TGCAGCGTTATTCCGTCCCAAGAGACCCAGTACTTC,CSVIPSQETQYF
TRBJ2-1,TRBV28,-,TRBD2,TGTGCCAGCAGTTATGGTAGCGGGAGATGGTCCTACAATGAGCAGTTCTTC,CASSYGSGRWSYNEQFF
TRBJ1-2,TRBV28,-,TRBD1,TGTGCCAGCAGTGGGGGACAGTACTATGGCTACACCTTC,CASSGGQYYGYTF
TRBJ1-1,TRBV12-3/TRBV12-4,-,-,TGTGCCAGCAGTCCATCCCCGGGGAAAGCTTTCTTT,CASSPSPGKAFF
TRBJ1-3,TRBV7-9,-,-,TGTGCCAGCAGCTTATTGGAGAGCTCTGGAAACACCATATATTTT,CASSLLESSGNTIYF
TRBJ1-5,TRBV10-3,-,-,TGTGCCATTAGTAGGGAGGGGAGCAATCAGCCCCAGCATTTT,CAISREGSNQPQHF
TRBJ2-7,TRBV9,-,-,TGTGCCAGCAGCGTAGGACAGGAAAGTACCTACGAGCAGTACTTC,CASSVGQESTYEQYF
TRBJ2-5,TRBV25-1,-,-,TGTGCCAGCAGTGAAGCGAGGGCGGAGACCCAGTACTTC,CASSEARAETQYF
TRBJ1-1,TRBV3-1,-,-,TGTGCCAGCAGCAGTACCGGGACATTGAACACTGAAGCTTTCTTT,CASSSTGTLNTEAFF
TRBJ2-5,TRBV11-2,-,-,TGTGCCAGCAGCTTCGATTGGGGCCGCGTCCAAGAGACCCAGTACTTC,CASSFDWGRVQETQYF
TRBJ1-1,TRBV6-5,-,-,TGTGCCAGCAGTTCCCCCGTTACTGGAGCTTTCTTT,CASSSPVTGAFF
TRBJ1-1,TRBV4-2,-,TRBD1,TGTGCCAGCAGCCAGGAAACAGGGGGGGACGCTTTCTTT,CASSQETGGDAFF